The source of this T cell receptor beta chain is a study of T cells after yellow fever vaccination. This CDR3 has 15 residues. Germline CDR1 reads MNHEY; CDR2 reads SMNVEV (reference sequence). The V end was cut by 0 bases, the J end by 4 bases, with 12 bases between. TCRdb fed the 5' RACE reads into MiXCR, producing one record per CDR3 protein. The sample shows around 320,000 distinct CDR3 sequences, 3.5% to 4.5% of them seen only once. The J gene is TRBJ1-2, the V gene TRBV27, with D tentatively TRBD1 (5 bases). This material consisted of PBMCs, taken 15 days after the yellow fever booster vaccination. The sequence derives from a young man who received the YFV17D yellow fever vaccine. The CDR3 DNA is TGTGCCAGCAGTTTATCAGGGACCCCGGCCTATGGCTACACCTTC. It yields the protein CASSLSGTPAYGYTF.